This T cell receptor beta chain was sequenced for a study of synovial regulatory T cells in juvenile arthritis. Using immunoSEQ multiplex PCR, the repertoire was profiled, and TCRdb retains in-frame clones only, with some absent. The sample totals about 2,500 clones. By frequency, this clone is medium-sized. This CDR3 is 14 amino acids long. The DNA is unrecorded. CDR1 SNHLY and CDR2 FYNNEI come from the germline V gene. Each patient with active arthritis gave synovial fluid along with matched peripheral blood. Roughly 11-patient cohort: 11 active juvenile idiopathic arthritis patients, 3 polyarticular, 8 oligoarticular. Synovial Treg cells showed FOXP3 TSDR demethylation like blood Treg cells.

The rearrangement uses TRBV2 and TRBJ2-2. Sequences were obtained from Treg cells from the synovium. The TCR originated in a donor younger than 30 with juvenile idiopathic arthritis. CDR3: CASSGKVNTGELFF.